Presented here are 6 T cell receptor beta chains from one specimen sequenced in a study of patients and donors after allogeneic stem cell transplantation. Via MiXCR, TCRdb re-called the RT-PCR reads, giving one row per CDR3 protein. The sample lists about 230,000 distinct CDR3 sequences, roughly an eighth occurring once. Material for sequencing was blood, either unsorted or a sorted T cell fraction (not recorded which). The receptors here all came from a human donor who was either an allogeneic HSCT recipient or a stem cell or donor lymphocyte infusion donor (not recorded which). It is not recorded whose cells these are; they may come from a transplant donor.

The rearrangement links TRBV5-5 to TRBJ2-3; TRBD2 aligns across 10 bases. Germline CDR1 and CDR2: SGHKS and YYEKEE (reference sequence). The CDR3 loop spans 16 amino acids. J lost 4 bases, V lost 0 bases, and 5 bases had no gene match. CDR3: CASSLVVLAGADTQYF. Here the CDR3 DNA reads TGTGCCAGCAGCTTGGTCGTCCTAGCGGGAGCAGATACGCAGTATTTT.

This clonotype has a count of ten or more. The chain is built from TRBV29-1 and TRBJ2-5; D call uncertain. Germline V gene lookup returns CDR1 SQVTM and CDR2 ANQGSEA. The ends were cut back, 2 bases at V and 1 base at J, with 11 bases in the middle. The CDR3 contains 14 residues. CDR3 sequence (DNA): TGCAGCGTTGAATCTCTCAGGTTCCAAGAGACCCAGTACTTC. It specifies CSVESLRFQETQYF.

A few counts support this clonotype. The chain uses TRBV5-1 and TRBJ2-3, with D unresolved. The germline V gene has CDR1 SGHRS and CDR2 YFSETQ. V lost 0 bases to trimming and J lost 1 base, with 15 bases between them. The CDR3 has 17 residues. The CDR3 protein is CASSLEVTLDGTDTQYF. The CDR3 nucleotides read TGCGCCAGCAGCTTGGAGGTGACCCTGGACGGCACAGATACGCAGTATTTT.

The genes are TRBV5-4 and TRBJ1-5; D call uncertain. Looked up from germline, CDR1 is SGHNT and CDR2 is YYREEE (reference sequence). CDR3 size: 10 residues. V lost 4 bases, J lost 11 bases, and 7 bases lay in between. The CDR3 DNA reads TGTGCCAGCAGCCCCCCGGCCCAGCATTTT. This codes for CASSPPAQHF.

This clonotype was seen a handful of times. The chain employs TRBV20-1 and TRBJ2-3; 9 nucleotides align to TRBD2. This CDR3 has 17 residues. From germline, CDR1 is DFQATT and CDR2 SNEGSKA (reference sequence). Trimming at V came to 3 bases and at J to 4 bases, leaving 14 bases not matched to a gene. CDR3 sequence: CSASETGGGAGADTQYF. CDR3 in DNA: TGCAGTGCTAGCGAGACTGGCGGGGGGGCTGGTGCAGATACGCAGTATTTT.

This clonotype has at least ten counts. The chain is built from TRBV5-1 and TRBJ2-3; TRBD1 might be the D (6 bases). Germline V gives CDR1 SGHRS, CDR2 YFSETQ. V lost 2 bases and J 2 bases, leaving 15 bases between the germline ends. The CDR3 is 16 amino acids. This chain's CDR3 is CASSFGLGADTDTQYF. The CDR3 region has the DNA TGCGCCAGCAGCTTTGGGCTGGGGGCTGACACAGATACGCAGTATTTT.